The 19 T cell receptor beta chains reported below all come from one sample, sequenced in a study of blood T cell repertoires in COVID-19. The protocol was immunoSEQ multiplex PCR, while the TCRdb copy is restricted to in-frame clones and leaves out a portion. The table has 200,000 to 300,000 clones, 70% to 90% seen once. Sequencing used PBMCs or T cells enriched from blood (not recorded which). The receptor source for this set is a woman in her thirties or forties with acute COVID-19.

This clone has just a few counts. The gene calls are TRBV27 and TRBJ2-2; 11 bases map to TRBD2. After removal of 4 bases from V and 7 bases from J, the junction contained 8 bases not matched to a gene. In germline, CDR1 is MNHEY, CDR2 SMNVEV (reference sequence). There are 16 residues in the CDR3. Written as DNA, the CDR3 is TGTGCCAGCAGTTCCTCCTGGACTAGCGGGTACGGGGAGCTGTTTTTT. Protein product: CASSSSWTSGYGELFF.

The gene calls are TRBV5-4 and TRBJ2-4, with 7 nucleotides matching TRBD2. The CDR3 length is 15 residues. CDR1 SGHNT and CDR2 YYREEE come from the germline V gene (reference sequence). V lost 4 bases and J lost 2; bases outside the gene matches: 6. DNA of the CDR3: TGTGCCAGCAGCCATAGCGGGTCATCCAAAAACATTCAGTACTTC. It yields the protein CASSHSGSSKNIQYF.

The chain employs TRBV3-1 (or the pseudogene TRBV3-2) and TRBJ1-6; 7 bases are a match to TRBD1. The germline CDR1 and CDR2 sequences are LGHDT and YNNKEL (reference sequence). This CDR3 contains 16 residues. Trimming at V came to 0 bases and at J to 10 bases, leaving 9 bases not matched to a gene. CDR3 residues: CASSQDLTGIWSPLHF. The CDR3 nucleotides are TGTGCCAGCAGCCAAGATCTGACAGGGATATGGTCACCCCTCCACTTT.

The rearrangement links TRBV12-2 to TRBJ2-7; TRBD2, as called in the table, went unchecked against the DNA. TRBV12-2 is shown as a pseudogene. The CDR3 loop spans 14 amino acids. CDR3 sequence reads: CASRLAVRSGEQYV. CDR3 coding DNA: TGTGCAAGTCGCTTAGCCGTCCGGAGCGGCGAGCAGTACGTC.

The chain is built from TRBV7-2 and TRBJ1-2; 9 nucleotides agree with TRBD1. With V trimmed by 4 bases and J by 8 bases, 14 bases remained unmatched. The CDR3 is made up of 16 amino acids. Germline assignment: CDR1 SGHTA and CDR2 FQGNSA. The DNA of the CDR3 is TGTGCCAGCAGCTCAGAAGGTACAGGGGGCGCCGGAGGCTACACCTTC. Translating gives CASSSEGTGGAGGYTF.

The V and J genes are TRBV5-5 and TRBJ2-1; 7 bases are shared with TRBD1. The trim removed 4 bases at V and 6 bases at J, leaving 16 bases unmatched. In germline, CDR1 is SGHKS, CDR2 YYEKEE (reference sequence). The CDR3 covers 17 residues. The CDR3 spells CASSRLPGRGSGNEQFF. CDR3 bases: TGTGCCAGCAGCCGTCTCCCGGGCAGGGGGAGTGGCAATGAGCAGTTCTTC.

The gene calls are TRBV5-6 and TRBJ2-2; 10 bases map to TRBD1. The V and J ends lost 4 bases and 5 bases, in that order; junction bases with no gene match: 5. Germline V gene sequence: CDR1 SGHDT, CDR2 YYEEEE. This CDR3 is 15 amino acids long. CDR3 sequence: CASSRGQGRTGELFF. CDR3 nucleotides: TGTGCCAGCAGCAGGGGACAGGGGAGAACCGGGGAGCTGTTTTTT.

The gene calls are TRBV5-1 and TRBJ1-2, with 7 positions matching TRBD1. The length of the CDR3 is 16 residues. V was clipped by 3 bases and J by 4 bases; unmatched bases: 12. Germline V lookup: CDR1 SGHRS, CDR2 YFSETQ. The CDR3 bases are TGCGCCAGCAGCTATGGCGGGACAGAAGACGGCTATGGCTACACCTTC. It codes for CASSYGGTEDGYGYTF.

This rearrangement joins TRBV5-1 to TRBJ2-1; tentative D call: TRBD2 (5 bases). The germline CDR1 and CDR2 sequences are SGHRS and YFSETQ. The germline V and J ends were trimmed by 1 base and 0 bases, with 8 bases remaining between them. The CDR3 is 15 amino acids. CDR3 residues: CASSLLASSYNEQFF. CDR3 nucleotides: TGCGCCAGCAGCTTGCTAGCCAGCTCCTACAATGAGCAGTTCTTC.

This clone was counted a few times. The gene calls are TRBV7-8 and TRBJ1-6; 9 nucleotides agree with TRBD1. Germline values: CDR1 SGHVS, CDR2 FQNEAQ. V shed 5 bases and J 10 bases; nucleotides not matched to a gene: 9. This CDR3 is 15 amino acids long. CDR3: CASSTNRGQGSPLHF. In DNA, the CDR3 is TGTGCCAGCAGCACAAACAGGGGGCAGGGGTCACCCCTCCACTTT. Full variable domain (rest looked up from reference TRBV7-8 and TRBJ1-6): GAGVSQSPRYKVAKRGQDVALRCDPISGHVSLFWYQQALGQGPEFLTYFQNEAQLDKSGLPSDRFFAERPEGSVSTLKIQRTQQEDSAVYLCASSTNRGQGSPLHFGNGTRLTVT.

This clone was detected only a few times. This sequence joins TRBV9 and TRBJ1-2, with D perhaps matching TRBD1 (6 bases). Per the germline V gene, CDR1 is SGDLS and CDR2 is YYNGEE. The germline V and J ends were trimmed by 4 bases and 8 bases, with 12 bases remaining between them. This CDR3 is built from 12 residues. Written as DNA, the CDR3 is TGTGCCAGCAGCTCGCCAGGGGAAGGCTACACCTTC. Protein sequence: CASSSPGEGYTF. The full variable domain, rest sourced from reference TRBV9 and TRBJ1-2, is DSGVTQTPKHLITATGQRVTLRCSPRSGDLSVYWYQQSLDQGLQFLIQYYNGEERAKGNILERFSAQQFPDLHSELNLSSLELGDSALYFCASSSPGEGYTFGSGTRLTVV.

The rearrangement links TRBV30 to TRBJ2-5; 9 bases are a match to TRBD1. This CDR3 has 14 amino acids. V shed 0 bases and J 4 bases; nucleotides not matched to a gene: 3. From germline, CDR1 is GTSNPN and CDR2 SVGIG (reference sequence). The CDR3 DNA reads TGTGCCTGGAGTGTTGGACAGGGGCTAGAGACCCAGTACTTC. Amino acids: CAWSVGQGLETQYF.

The chain recombines TRBV7-2 with TRBJ1-6; D may be TRBD1 (5 bases). Deletions cut 5 bases from V and 6 bases from J, with 14 bases between. CDR1 SGHTA and CDR2 FQGNSA come from the germline V gene. The length of the CDR3 is 15 residues. CDR3 region: CASSPSTALNSPLHF. CDR3 nucleotide sequence: TGTGCCAGCAGCCCATCGACAGCTCTTAATTCACCCCTCCACTTT.

J is TRBJ2-1 and V is TRBV4-1; TRBD2 agrees at 16 bases. V was pared by 3 bases and J by 7 bases, with 6 bases of the junction left unmatched. The germline V gene has CDR1 MGHRA and CDR2 YSYEKL. This CDR3 region has 17 residues. For the CDR3, the DNA is TGCGCCAGCAGCCAGGAACCGGGACTAGCGGGGGGGAATGAGCAGTTCTTC. Protein product: CASSQEPGLAGGNEQFF.

The chain employs TRBV5-4 and TRBJ2-7, with D perhaps TRBD1 or TRBD2 (5 bases each). Looked up from germline, CDR1 is SGHNT and CDR2 is YYREEE (reference sequence). The CDR3 is 15 residues long. Trimming pared 4 bases from V and 2 bases from J, leaving 16 bases between. Here the CDR3 DNA reads TGTGCCAGCAGCCTGGGACGAGGCGGCACCTACGAGCAGTACTTC. As protein: CASSLGRGGTYEQYF.

This clone was recorded once. V and J are TRBV19 and TRBJ2-1, with 13 bases that match TRBD2. The trim removed 8 bases at V and 8 bases at J, leaving 3 bases unmatched. Germline loops: CDR1 LNHDA, CDR2 SQIVND (reference sequence). The CDR3 runs to 13 residues. CDR3 DNA: TGTGCCAGTGGGGGACTAGCGGGACATGAGCAGTTCTTC. Protein sequence: CASGGLAGHEQFF. Full variable domain (remainder filled in from reference TRBV19 and TRBJ2-1): DGGITQSPKYLFRKEGQNVTLSCEQNLNHDAMYWYRQDPGQGLRLIYYSQIVNDFQKGDIAEGYSVSREKKESFPLTVTSAQKNPTAFYLCASGGLAGHEQFFGPGTRLTVL.

This chain joins TRBV19 and TRBJ2-3; 8 positions agree with TRBD2. CDR1 is LNHDA, CDR2 SQIVND, per germline (reference sequence). J gave up 2 bases and V 3 bases, and 10 bases lay outside the gene matches. The CDR3 is made up of 17 amino acids. CDR3 residues: CASSIPLAGPNTDTQYF. In DNA, the CDR3 is TGTGCCAGTAGTATCCCGTTAGCGGGACCAAACACAGATACGCAGTATTTT.

A single count supports this clone. The gene calls are TRBV6-5 and TRBJ1-1; TRBD1 matches at 8 bases. The CDR3 totals 14 residues. Per the germline V gene, CDR1 is MNHEY and CDR2 is SVGAGI. The J segment lost 1 base and the V segment lost 7 bases, leaving 5 bases of the junction unmatched. The CDR3 sequence is CASNTGGKNTEAFF. The DNA of the CDR3 is TGTGCCAGCAACACAGGGGGAAAGAACACTGAAGCTTTCTTT.

The genes are TRBV7-2 and TRBJ2-7, with D maybe TRBD1 (6 bases). The CDR3 sequence is 14 residues long. Germline assignment: CDR1 SGHTA and CDR2 FQGNSA. The V gene lost 5 bases and the J gene lost 12 bases, with 23 bases spanning the gap. In nucleotides, the CDR3 is TGTGCCAGCAGCCTTAGCCCAGGGGCCACCCGGGCGTACTTC. It is translated as CASSLSPGATRAYF.